Following are 26 T cell receptor beta chains from one sample sequenced in a study of T-cell memory formation after mild COVID-19. From the 5' RACE reads, TCRdb called clonotypes with MiXCR, one entry per CDR3 protein. In the table there are about 390,000 distinct CDR3 sequences, roughly 21% of which are singletons. Sample: PBMCs or a T cell subset sorted from them (not recorded which). These receptors all stem from an adult woman who had mild COVID-19 (a few samples of this study predate the infection). Cell type and time point are not known.

This clonotype was detected a few times. This chain uses TRBV7-2 with TRBJ2-3, with D unclear. Looked up from germline, CDR1 is SGHTA and CDR2 is FQGNSA. V lost 1 base, J lost 5 bases, and 7 bases lay in between. The CDR3 has 13 residues. The DNA of the CDR3 is TGTGCCAGCAGCTTAGGCCTAGAAGATACGCAGTATTTT. It translates to CASSLGLEDTQYF.

This clonotype appeared a few times. The chain recombines TRBV7-9 with TRBJ2-7, with TRBD2 identical over 9 bases. Germline-derived CDR1 and CDR2 are SEHNR and FQNEAQ (reference sequence). The ends lost 5 bases at V and 1 base at J; junction bases unmatched: 6. The CDR3 has 15 residues. Here the CDR3 reads CASSPTLAGSYEQYF. Here the CDR3 DNA reads TGTGCCAGCAGCCCTACCCTAGCGGGATCCTACGAGCAGTACTTC.

Here the CDR3 reads CASSLEERNNEQFF. In nucleotides, the CDR3 is TGTGCCAGCAGCTTAGAGGAGCGGAACAATGAGCAGTTCTTC. The gene calls are TRBV7-9 and TRBJ2-1, with D perhaps matching TRBD2 (5 bases). The V end lost 1 base, the J end lost 5 bases, and 9 bases lay between the germline ends. Germline lookup yields CDR1 SEHNR and CDR2 FQNEAQ (reference sequence). The CDR3 length is 14 residues.

This clonotype showed up just a few times. The rearrangement joins TRBV24-1 to TRBJ2-3, with 7 nucleotides matching TRBD1. Germline CDR1 is KGHDR and CDR2 is SFDVKD. The J segment lost 6 bases and the V segment lost 3 bases, leaving 5 bases of the junction unmatched. The CDR3 is 14 amino acids. CDR3 sequence: CATSDVGGADTQYF. The CDR3 bases are TGTGCCACCAGTGATGTAGGGGGCGCGGATACGCAGTATTTT.

The chain is built from TRBV4-3 and TRBJ2-7, with D perhaps matching TRBD1 or TRBD2 (5 bases each). Germline CDR1 LGHNA, CDR2 YSLEER. V shed 5 bases and J shed 2 bases, with 19 bases lying between them. This CDR3 spans 16 amino acids. DNA for the CDR3: TGCGCCAGCAGCGCAACCGAGGGAAGGGGTACCTACGAGCAGTACTTC. Its translation is CASSATEGRGTYEQYF.

This clonotype was counted ten times or more. DNA for the CDR3: TGCGCCAGCGGGGAAGGGACGTTGTATGGCTACACCTTC. Protein: CASGEGTLYGYTF. The chain uses TRBV5-1 and TRBJ1-2; TRBD1 is a possible D gene (5 bases). With 7 bases removed from V and 5 bases from J, the gap between germline ends came to 15 bases. In germline, CDR1 is SGHRS, CDR2 YFSETQ. The CDR3 totals 13 residues.

The chain links TRBV5-1 to TRBJ1-4; D is possibly TRBD1 (5 bases). CDR3 size: 16 residues. The germline V and J ends were trimmed by 0 bases and 4 bases, with 13 bases remaining between them. Germline V gene data show CDR1 as SGHRS and CDR2 as YFSETQ. CDR3 sequence reads: CASSLGGTGNNEKLFF. In DNA form, the CDR3 reads TGCGCCAGCAGCTTGGGAGGGACGGGAAATAATGAAAAACTGTTTTTT.

This clonotype occurred many times. The chain uses TRBV15 and TRBJ2-1; D not resolved. Deletions cut 0 bases from V and 7 bases from J, with 13 bases between. Per the germline V gene, CDR1 is LNHNV and CDR2 is YYDKDF (reference sequence). The CDR3 has 15 amino acids. DNA of the CDR3: TGTGCCACCAGCAGAGATGTGGTAGGTACGAATGAGCAGTTCTTC. Its translation: CATSRDVVGTNEQFF.

The chain uses TRBV3-1 and TRBJ2-5; D perhaps matches TRBD1 (8 bases). V lost 1 base and J 4 bases, leaving 16 bases between the germline ends. The CDR3 is 16 residues long. Germline CDR1 is LGHDT and CDR2 is YNNKEL (reference sequence). The CDR3, as DNA: TGTGCCAGCAGCCAAGGGGACACAGGGGGGGCAGAGACCCAGTACTTC. It specifies CASSQGDTGGAETQYF.

This clonotype appeared many times. The rearrangement uses TRBV20-1 and TRBJ2-7; no reliable D call. Germline CDR1 reads DFQATT; CDR2 reads SNEGSKA (reference sequence). The CDR3 has 10 amino acids. V lost 8 bases and J lost 5, with 10 bases in between. DNA for the CDR3: TGCAGTCAACCCCCTAACGAGCAGTACTTC. Translating gives CSQPPNEQYF.

CDR3 DNA: TGTGCCAGCAGGACTAGCGGGAGAGAGACCCAGTACTTC. Its protein product is CASRTSGRETQYF. The V call is TRBV6-2 or TRBV6-3, the J call TRBJ2-5; 12 nucleotides agree with TRBD2. The CDR3 covers 13 residues. Trimming at V came to 6 bases and at J to 4 bases, leaving 0 bases not matched to a gene. Germline V gives CDR1 MNHEY, CDR2 SVGEGT.

In DNA form, the CDR3 reads TGTGCTAGTGGTTTGCCCCGGACTAGCGGGATTTCCTACAATGAGCAGTTCTTC. Translated, it gives CASGLPRTSGISYNEQFF. The chain carries TRBV12-5 and TRBJ2-1, with TRBD2 identical over 12 bases. V trimming: 2 bases; J trimming: 1 base; junction bases outside the gene matches: 6. Germline loops: CDR1 LGHNT, CDR2 FRNRAP. This CDR3 has 18 residues.

The chain joins TRBV9 to TRBJ2-1; 10 bases align to TRBD1. The V and J ends lost 3 bases and 7 bases, in that order; junction bases with no gene match: 7. The CDR3 extends over 15 amino acids. Germline V lookup: CDR1 SGDLS, CDR2 YYNGEE. The CDR3 DNA reads as TGTGCCAGCAGCGGGACAGGGGGGAGTCTAAATGAGCAGTTCTTC. Its protein is CASSGTGGSLNEQFF.

V usage is TRBV9 and J usage is TRBJ2-7, with TRBD1 matching over 8 bases. Germline CDR1 reads SGDLS; CDR2 reads YYNGEE. CDR3 length: 16 residues. Trimming removed 4 bases from V and 0 bases from J; junction bases left unmatched: 9. The CDR3 DNA reads as TGTGCCAGCAGCTTCGAACGGGACAGGAGCTCCTACGAGCAGTACTTC. Translation: CASSFERDRSSYEQYF.

This clonotype has only a few counts. This chain connects TRBV5-1 to TRBJ2-4; no reliable D call. V lost 2 bases, J lost 10 bases, and 13 bases lay in between. CDR3 length equals 13 residues. CDR1 is SGHRS, CDR2 YFSETQ, per germline. In nucleotides, the CDR3 is TGCGCCAGCAGCTTCACCCCTGACCCGATTCAGTACTTC. This codes for CASSFTPDPIQYF.

The V gene is TRBV5-6, the J gene TRBJ2-3; D ambiguous. V lost 2 bases, J lost 2 bases, and 9 bases lay in between. Germline loops: CDR1 SGHDT, CDR2 YYEEEE. This CDR3 spans 14 amino acids. The CDR3 bases are TGTGCCAGCAGCTTCTATCGCATCACAGATACGCAGTATTTT. The encoded protein is CASSFYRITDTQYF.

V and J are TRBV19 and TRBJ2-6; D unclear. This CDR3 comprises 14 residues. V lost 6 bases and J lost 0, with 6 bases in between. The germline V gene has CDR1 LNHDA and CDR2 SQIVND (reference sequence). Here the CDR3 reads CASSHSSGANVLTF. The CDR3 DNA reads as TGTGCCAGTAGCCACAGCTCTGGGGCCAACGTCCTGACTTTC.

The V gene is TRBV5-1, the J gene TRBJ2-5, with 7 bases identical to TRBD1. The V and J ends lost 5 bases and 4 bases, in that order; junction bases with no gene match: 20. The CDR3 totals 18 residues. Germline values: CDR1 SGHRS, CDR2 YFSETQ. This CDR3 is CASSYSKGARVLRETQYF. The CDR3 nucleotides are TGCGCCAGCAGTTATTCCAAGGGGGCGCGGGTTCTACGAGAGACCCAGTACTTC.

This clonotype has more than one count but fewer than ten. The chain links TRBV10-3 to TRBJ2-7; TRBD2 agrees at 8 bases. Losses at the gene ends were 11 bases for V and 7 bases for J; bases not matched to a gene: 22. CDR3 size: 16 residues. Germline V CDR1 and CDR2: ENHRY, SYGVKD. In DNA, the CDR3 is TGTGCCGTCTCCGGCGAGGGACTAGAGTATGTCCGGGAGCAGTACTTC. It is translated as CAVSGEGLEYVREQYF.

In its sample, this clonotype was seen a few times. The chain combines TRBV19 with TRBJ2-7; D is possibly TRBD1 or TRBD2 (5 bases each). Trimming removed 9 bases from V and 2 bases from J, with 17 bases in between. The germline gives CDR1 LNHDA, CDR2 SQIVND (reference sequence). The CDR3 length is 14 residues. The CDR3 bases are TGTGCCAGCTCGCTGGTGGGGGTCACCTACGAGCAGTACTTC. This translates into CASSLVGVTYEQYF. The whole variable domain, filled in from reference TRBV19 and TRBJ2-7, reads DGGITQSPKYLFRKEGQNVTLSCEQNLNHDAMYWYRQDPGQGLRLIYYSQIVNDFQKGDIAEGYSVSREKKESFPLTVTSAQKNPTAFYLCASSLVGVTYEQYFGPGTRLTVT.

This clonotype was seen repeatedly, ten times or more. This rearrangement joins TRBV14 to TRBJ2-3, with TRBD1 as a possible D gene (5 bases). Trimming left V 4 bases short and J 2 bases short, with 16 bases between. The germline V gene has CDR1 SGHDN and CDR2 FVKESK. This CDR3 is 16 amino acids long. The CDR3 is CASSPPWGEITDTQYF. The CDR3, as DNA: TGTGCCAGCAGCCCCCCCTGGGGCGAAATCACAGATACGCAGTATTTT. The full variable domain, completed using reference TRBV14 and TRBJ2-3, is EAGVTQFPSHSVIEKGQTVTLRCDPISGHDNLYWYRRVMGKEIKFLLHFVKESKQDESGMPNNRFLAERTGGTYSTLKVQPAELEDSGVYFCASSPPWGEITDTQYFGPGTRLTVL.

This clonotype was detected a few times. J is TRBJ1-5 and V is TRBV5-6; D is possibly TRBD1 (5 bases). The CDR3 has 15 residues. Germline loops: CDR1 SGHDT, CDR2 YYEEEE. Trimming removed 2 bases from V and 6 bases from J, with 15 bases in between. The CDR3 sequence: CASSLGQGIRQPQHF. The DNA for the CDR3 is TGTGCCAGCAGCTTAGGGCAGGGAATCCGTCAGCCCCAGCATTTT.

The V gene is TRBV7-2, the J gene TRBJ1-1; D unresolved. V lost 1 base to trimming and J lost 0 bases, with 9 bases between them. The length of the CDR3 is 15 residues. Germline CDR1 SGHTA, CDR2 FQGNSA. Here the CDR3 DNA reads TGTGCCAGCAGCTTAGGCGGGAGGCTGAACACTGAAGCTTTCTTT. This translates into CASSLGGRLNTEAFF. Complete variable domain (other parts from reference TRBV7-2 and TRBJ1-1): GAGVSQSPSNKVTEKGKDVELRCDPISGHTALYWYRQSLGQGLEFLIYFQGNSAPDKSGLPSDRFSAERTGGSVSTLTIQRTQQEDSAVYLCASSLGGRLNTEAFFGQGTRLTVV.

The genes are TRBV12-5 and TRBJ2-2, with 8 bases matching TRBD2. From germline, CDR1 is LGHNT and CDR2 FRNRAP. The V gene end was trimmed by 0 bases and the J gene end by 5 bases; junction bases not matched to a gene: 14. This CDR3 contains 19 residues. In nucleotides, the CDR3 is TGTGCTAGTGGTTTGGTACTAGCGGAACCCCCTTTGAAAACCGGGGAGCTGTTTTTT. It encodes CASGLVLAEPPLKTGELFF.

The rearrangement joins TRBV5-1 to TRBJ1-6, with no clear D. The CDR3 extends over 15 amino acids. V lost 2 bases, J lost 0 bases, and 6 bases lay in between. Per germline, CDR1 SGHRS and CDR2 YFSETQ. This CDR3 reads CASSFSSSYNSPLHF. CDR3 DNA sequence: TGCGCCAGCAGCTTTTCGAGCTCCTATAATTCACCCCTCCACTTT.

This clonotype showed up many times. J is TRBJ2-5 and V is TRBV5-1; no definite D call. The CDR3 has 14 residues. V lost 4 bases and J lost 2, with 12 bases in between. From germline, CDR1 is SGHRS and CDR2 YFSETQ. The CDR3 loop reads CASSGGTIQETQYF. Written as DNA, the CDR3 is TGCGCCAGCAGCGGCGGAACGATTCAAGAGACCCAGTACTTC.